This TCR beta chain derives from a study of T cell responses to AZD1222 COVID-19 vaccine. Method: immunoSEQ multiplex PCR; TCRdb's copy keeps in-frame clones and lacks some. The sample consists of about 82,000 clones, around nine tenths of them appearing once. Germline V gene lookup returns CDR1 SGHRS and CDR2 YFSETQ. Trimming took 4 bases from V and 5 from J, leaving 25 bases between them. CDR3 length: 19 residues. This clonotype was obtained from an adult who received the AZD1222 COVID-19 vaccine. The rearrangement uses TRBV5-1 and TRBJ1-6; D may be TRBD1 (5 bases). The specimen comprised peripheral blood, sampled 28 days after the second AZD1222 dose. The CDR3 region is CASSLRAVRPGGDNSPLHF. In DNA form, the CDR3 reads TGCGCCAGCAGCCTGCGGGCAGTTCGCCCTGGGGGAGATAATTCACCCCTCCACTTT.